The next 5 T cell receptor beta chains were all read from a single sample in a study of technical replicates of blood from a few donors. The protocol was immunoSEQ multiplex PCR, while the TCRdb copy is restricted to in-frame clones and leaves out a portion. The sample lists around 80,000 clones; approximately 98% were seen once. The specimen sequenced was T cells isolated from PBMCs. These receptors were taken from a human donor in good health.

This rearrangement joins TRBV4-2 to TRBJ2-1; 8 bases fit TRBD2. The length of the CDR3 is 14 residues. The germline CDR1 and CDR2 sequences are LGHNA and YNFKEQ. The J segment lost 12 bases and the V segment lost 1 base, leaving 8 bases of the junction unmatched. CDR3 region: CASSQGYGGRMQFF. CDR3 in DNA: TGTGCCAGCAGCCAAGGCTACGGCGGGAGGATGCAGTTCTTC.

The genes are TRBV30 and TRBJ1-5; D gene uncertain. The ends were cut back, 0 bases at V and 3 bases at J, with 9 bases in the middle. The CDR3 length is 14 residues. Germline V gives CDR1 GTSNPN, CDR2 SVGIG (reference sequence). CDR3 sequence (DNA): TGTGCCTGGAGTGTACCGGGGTTCAATCAGCCCCAGCATTTT. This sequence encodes CAWSVPGFNQPQHF. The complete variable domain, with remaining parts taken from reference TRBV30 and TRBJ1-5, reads SQTIHQWPATLVQPVGSPLSLECTVEGTSNPNLYWYRQAAGRGLQLLFYSVGIGQISSEVPQNLSASRPQDRQFILSSKKLLLSDSGFYLCAWSVPGFNQPQHFGDGTRLSIL.

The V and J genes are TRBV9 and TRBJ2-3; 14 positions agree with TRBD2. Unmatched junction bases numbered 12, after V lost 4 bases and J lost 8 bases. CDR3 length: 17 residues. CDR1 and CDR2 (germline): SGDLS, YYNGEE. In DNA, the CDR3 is TGTGCCAGCAGCCCCCACCCGGGACTAGCGGGAGAGGGTACGCAGTATTTT. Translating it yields CASSPHPGLAGEGTQYF.

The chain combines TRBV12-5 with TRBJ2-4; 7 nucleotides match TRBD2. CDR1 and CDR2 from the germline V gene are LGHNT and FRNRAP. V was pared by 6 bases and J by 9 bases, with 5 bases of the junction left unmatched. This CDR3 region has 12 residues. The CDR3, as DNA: TGTGCTAGTGGGGTCGAGCGGGGCATTCAGTACTTC. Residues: CASGVERGIQYF.

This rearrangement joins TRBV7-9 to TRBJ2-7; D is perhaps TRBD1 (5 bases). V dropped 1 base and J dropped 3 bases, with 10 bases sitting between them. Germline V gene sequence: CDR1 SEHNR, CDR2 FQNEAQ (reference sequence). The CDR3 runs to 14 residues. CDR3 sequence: CASSLDSGIYEQYF. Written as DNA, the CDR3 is TGTGCCAGCAGCTTAGACTCAGGGATCTACGAGCAGTACTTC.